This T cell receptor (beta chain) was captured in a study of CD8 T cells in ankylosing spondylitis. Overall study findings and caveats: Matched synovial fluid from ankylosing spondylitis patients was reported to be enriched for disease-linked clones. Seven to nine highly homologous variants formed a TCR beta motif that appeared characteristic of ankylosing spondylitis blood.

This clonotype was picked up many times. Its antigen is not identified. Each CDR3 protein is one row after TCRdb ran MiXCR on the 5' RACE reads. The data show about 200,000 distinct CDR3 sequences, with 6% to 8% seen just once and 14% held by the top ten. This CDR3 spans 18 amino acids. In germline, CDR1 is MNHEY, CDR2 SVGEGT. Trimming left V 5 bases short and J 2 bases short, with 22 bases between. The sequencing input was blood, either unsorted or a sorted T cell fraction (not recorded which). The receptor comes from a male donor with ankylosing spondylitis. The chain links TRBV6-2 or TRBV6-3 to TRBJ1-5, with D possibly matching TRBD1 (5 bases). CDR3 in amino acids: CASSDNLPGTHRNQPQHF. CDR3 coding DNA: TGTGCCAGCAGTGACAACCTACCGGGGACCCATCGCAATCAGCCCCAGCATTTT.